The clone carrying this T cell receptor beta chain occurred a few times. Its matching antigen is unknown. This sample is part of a study of T cell repertoires in cytomegalovirus infection. Study at large: Evidence of both CMV infection and a matching HLA type came from public TCR beta signatures. Study-wide results and limits: The ex vivo response was dominated by HLA-C-restricted CMV-specific TCR beta clonotypes. Based on cumulative public TCR beta family frequency, carriers of CMV plus the relevant HLA were identified.

TCRdb ran MiXCR on the reads and lists one entry per CDR3 protein. Of 170,000 or so distinct CDR3 sequences in the sample, about 18% are singletons; the top ten hold 20% to 25%. With 1 base removed from V and 0 bases from J, the gap between germline ends came to 9 bases. The CDR3 has 15 amino acids. Per the germline V gene, CDR1 is SGHKS and CDR2 is YYEKEE (reference sequence). The source is a human donor in good health (CMV status not recorded). Some clones in this sample may be carry-over from other donors' samples. The sequencing sample was made of CD8+ T cells from PBMCs. V and J are TRBV5-5 and TRBJ2-3; D gene unclear. The CDR3 nucleotides are TGTGCCAGCAGCTTGATGGGGTTTAGCACAGATACGCAGTATTTT. This gives the protein CASSLMGFSTDTQYF.